The entry that follows covers one TCR beta chain sequence. This clone was observed a single time. The antigen this receptor binds is unknown. One base away there is no much larger clone; base qualities are not given. Measured from the cysteine to the phenylalanine, the CDR3 is 13 residues long. Only the CDR3 portion is preserved as DNA: 39 bases, with reading frame beginning at the first base. The germline V gene specifies SQVTM as CDR1 and ANQGSEA as CDR2. The method behind the library was the immunoSEQ multiplex PCR assay. For the multiplex PCR, a mixture combining 60 forward primers for TCR Vbeta segments and 13 reverse primers for TCR Jbeta segments was used. The CDR3 region of rearranged TCR beta genes was amplified from genomic DNA with a multiplex PCR assay. Amplified TCR beta libraries were sequenced as 87-base-pair reads on the Illumina HiSeq System. The published analysis was carried out like this. Across the 670 or so repertoires, a later analysis counted approximately 75 million unique TCR beta chains, around 11 million of which were shared by at least two donors. To remove PCR and sequencing errors, raw reads were error-corrected and collapsed into unique sequences using a nearest-neighbor algorithm that merged closely related sequences. Alignment of CDR3 sequences to IMGT reference sequences was used to assign V, D and J gene segments. For a sequence to be retained, a match of at least six nucleotides to both a V gene segment and a J gene segment was required. Rearrangements were classified as productive when the CDR3 lacked stop codons and remained in frame with V and J, and all other rearrangements were classified as non-productive. CDR3 was defined by IMGT convention, running from the second conserved V-encoded cysteine to the conserved J-encoded phenylalanine. Sequences without an unambiguous match to a single V gene segment were excluded from the earlier analysis of 450 to 650 of the donors. An earlier analysis of under 750 of the donors called V segments functional above 56.7% productive rearrangements and segregating when the between-donor standard deviation exceeded 5%. A statistical classification framework was developed to diagnose cytomegalovirus status using the catalog of TCR beta chain sequences. A later analysis assigned V and J genes by comparing TCR nucleotide sequences with IMGT/GENE-DB human TR gene sequences. A later analysis assigned CDR3 sequences and most-parsimonious VDJ recombination scenarios with the TCRdist pipeline. In a later analysis, each TCR beta chain was defined by its CDR3 amino acid sequence together with its V-gene family, and reads lacking a unique V-gene family were excluded. A later analysis removed 500 to 650 highly shared, low-generation-probability nucleotide sequences to deal with suspected cross-contamination and a sequencing artifact. A later analysis calculated a clonal expansion index for each public chain from normalized within-repertoire ranks of inferred template counts. In a later analysis, generation probabilities were computed using a VDJ recombination model fitted to out-of-frame rearrangements, and the results were checked against IGoR. In a later analysis, hypergeometric tests were used to score TCR-TCR, TCR-HLA and TCR-CMV co-occurrence, with a repertoire-size bias correction applied to TCR pairs. False discovery rates were estimated in a later analysis by permuting HLA or CMV assignments 20 times. In a later analysis, co-occurring TCRs were grouped with DBSCAN, and TCRdist sequence similarity was added when clustering was performed within HLA-allele-positive subsets. Repertoires with fewer than 30,000 or more than 120,000 public chains were left out of co-occurrence clustering, as were a handful of repertoires with anomalous nucleotide sharing. Held by TCRdb, this immuneACCESS table contains in-frame sequences only and omits some clones. Under half of the omission traces to an unresolved V gene where checked; the cause of the rest is unknown. The DNA gave D and trimming, while V, J and clone size come from that table. This sample has fewer than 110,000 clones in its table, and 81% of those were observed once. Of the sample, 2% to 2.5% is held by the ten largest clones.

The sample is drawn from a study of cytomegalovirus exposure and HLA in healthy donors (dated by TCRdb to about 2017). As for the study more broadly: An earlier analysis of about 560 of the donors reported about 260 Gb of sequence data and some 110 million unique TCR beta sequences obtained from about 200 million T cells. Genome-wide SNP genotypes for about 65% of the 666 donors were used in a later genetic analysis, which treated that subset as a discovery cohort. Using immunosequencing, the study profiled T cell repertoires from 500 to 800 subjects and related those repertoires to cytomegalovirus serostatus. Among over 350 genotyped donors of the cohort, an average of around 240,000 unique TCR beta nucleotide sequences were sequenced per donor, roughly 18% of them non-productive. To predict cytomegalovirus infection status, the study combined high-throughput TCR immunosequencing, statistical association of individual TCRs with disease status, and machine learning. The study was designed to test whether signatures of past pathogen exposure could be identified by cataloging public T cell receptors. Alongside the repertoire data, information on donor age, sex, ethnicity and CMV serostatus was compiled. Approximately 300 gigabases of sequencing data and around 80 million unique TCR sequences made up an early release that covered approximately 620 HLA-typed donors. Along with the 666-subject first cohort, a separate validation cohort of over a hundred different subjects was used. All discovery cohort repertoires had been generated on a single sequencing platform. Typing coverage differed by locus: A, B, C, DRB1 and DQB1 were typed in about 629-630 donors, DQA1 in 522, DPA1 in some 600, and DPB1 in just under 480. Of the roughly 390 genotyped donors, approximately 82% fell in the genetic ancestry cluster associated with self-reported Caucasian donors. HLA typing covered class I and class II loci at four-digit resolution. Rather than using new phenotypic data, the later analysis identified candidate immune exposures from TCR beta sequences and from how often those sequences occurred across donors. A later analysis re-examined previously published TCR beta repertoires from 600 to 700 donors and added high-resolution HLA genotyping to investigate patterns of TCR occurrence. Four to six DR-DQ haplotypes were handled as single units for association and clustering because linkage in the cohort was strong. To decide whether each TCR beta V gene segment behaved as functional or pseudogenic, an earlier analysis of fewer than 750 of the donors relied on high-throughput TCR beta sequencing.

Broader findings and caveats from the paper: A further reported finding was that TCR beta sequences accurately predicted the HLA-A and HLA-B alleles for most subjects in the first cohort. A cluster of highly shared sequence variants was judged likely to be a technical artifact of the sequencing pipeline. Across donors, most TCR sequences were observed very rarely, whereas some public TCRs were present in many individuals. According to the authors, the approach could potentially be generalized to other disease states and immunological phenotypes. In a later analysis, TCR association rates were found to vary across HLA loci, with the most associated TCRs seen for DRB1 alleles and the fewest for HLA-C alleles. An association between a missense DCLRE1C variant and V-gene and J-gene trimming of TCR beta chains was found in a later genetic analysis and replicated in an independent cohort. Assigning TCR associations to individual alleles was difficult when HLA alleles, especially DR and DQ, strongly co-occurred. Several of the top co-occurrence clusters appeared to be linked to parvovirus B19, influenza, CMV and Epstein-Barr virus, according to a later analysis. In this cohort, only TCR beta chains were sequenced, and detectable features were limited by the absence of alpha or paired-chain data. In vitro tests confirmed that three of the cytomegalovirus-associated TCR beta chains recognize cytomegalovirus antigens. The 87-base-pair reads could not distinguish some IMGT-functional V segments, including TRBV6-2 and TRBV6-3, so those segments were excluded. Over 15 rarely observed V segments, including chromosome 9 orphons, were excluded from the earlier analysis of several hundred of the donors because counts were too low. Linkage disequilibrium might explain the correlated functional status among segregating V segments, but an unknown experimental factor could not be excluded. The classifier was reported to diagnose cytomegalovirus status with high specificity and sensitivity in both the original and validation cohorts. In a later analysis, over 15,000 TCR beta sequences were associated with specific HLA alleles at a false discovery rate of 0.05. Presence/absence analyses assumed roughly uniform sequencing depth across donors, an assumption that may not hold. CMV serostatus was the only immune exposure information available for the cohort. In the study, about 150 TCR beta chains were listed as associated with cytomegalovirus. Most CMV-associated TCR beta chains appeared to be HLA-restricted in a later analysis, and the HLA associations seemed to be driven largely by CMV exposure. HLA typing was unavailable for some donors at each locus, so association tests used only the typed subset. Compared with equally common non-associated chains, HLA-associated TCR beta chains in a later analysis were more clonally expanded and had lower generation probabilities. Compared with the roughly 720-donor mean, donors in an Asian-associated ancestry cluster had fewer N-insertions in productive TCRs, according to a later genetic analysis. In an earlier analysis of about 600 of the donors, most TCR beta V segments appeared in productive rearrangements about 87% or about 30% of the time, broadly matching IMGT annotations.

In total, approximately 690 healthy bone marrow donors made up the cohort. All cohort members were sampled while nominally healthy, although unrecorded immune exposures were likely present. The donor was CMV seronegative and was included in the group of about 400 seronegative cohort members. Each donor provided a peripheral blood sample, and peripheral blood mononuclear cells were used for TCR beta sequencing. Genomic DNA extraction from the blood cell samples was performed with the Qiagen DNeasy Blood Extraction Kit. The sequence joins TRBV29-1 to TRBJ2-5, with TRBD2 as a weak D call on 5 bases. The J call may be incorrect, as the DNA end agrees better with TRBJ2-7. This TCR derives from a man aged 30 to 45 in good health and CMV-seronegative. The material sequenced was PBMCs. At the DNA level, the sequence is TGCAGCGTTGAAGGCGGGTACTTCTACGAGCAGTACTTC. Its protein product is CSVEGGYFYEQYF.